A single sample is the source of the 11 T cell receptor beta chains below, sequenced in a study of shared clonotypes between healthy human individuals. TCRdb keeps only in-frame clones here, not all; method: immunoSEQ multiplex PCR. The sample contains fewer than 1.4 million clones, 70% to 80% of which appear only once. The sequenced sample was memory CD4+ T cells from PBMCs. The subset is: CD45RA-negative fraction. These receptor sequences come from a man between 18 and 35 years old in good health. Some clones in this sample may be carry-over from other donors' samples.

V usage is TRBV5-8 and J usage is TRBJ2-1; 9 positions match TRBD1. The germline gives CDR1 SGHTS, CDR2 YDEGEE. V shed 7 bases and J 3 bases; nucleotides not matched to a gene: 5. This CDR3 spans 14 amino acids. The CDR3 here is CASGMGQGYNEQFF. The CDR3 DNA follows: TGTGCCAGCGGCATGGGACAGGGCTACAATGAGCAGTTCTTC.

This clone occurred once. The chain has TRBV5-1 and TRBJ2-1; 10 nucleotides match TRBD2. Germline trimming cut 0 bases from V and 6 bases from J; bases unmatched to any gene: 9. From germline, CDR1 is SGHRS and CDR2 YFSETQ. This CDR3 spans 17 amino acids. Here the CDR3 reads CASSLVPSGRGSNEQFF. The CDR3 region has the DNA TGCGCCAGCAGCTTGGTCCCTAGCGGGAGAGGGAGCAATGAGCAGTTCTTC.

CDR3 nucleotide sequence: TGTGCCAGCAGCAGGACAGACTATGCGAACACCGGGGAGCTGTTTTTT. Amino acid sequence: CASSRTDYANTGELFF. The V gene is TRBV21-1, the J gene TRBJ2-2; the D call of TRBD1 is as the table states it, not checked on the DNA. TRBV21-1 is described as a pseudogene. The CDR3 extends over 16 amino acids.

V and J are TRBV6-5 and TRBJ2-1; D is possibly TRBD1 (6 bases). CDR1 is MNHEY and CDR2 is SVGAGI in the germline V gene. The CDR3 is 11 amino acids. V was clipped by 6 bases and J by 12 bases, with 12 bases between them. Here the CDR3 reads CASSTGWGQFF. In DNA, the CDR3 is TGTGCCAGCAGCACAGGGTGGGGGCAGTTCTTC.

The gene calls are TRBV29-1 and TRBJ1-1; D possibly corresponds to TRBD1 (6 bases). The germline V gene encodes CDR1 SQVTM and CDR2 ANQGSEA. V was trimmed by 4 bases and J by 2 bases, leaving 14 bases between them. This CDR3 is 14 amino acids long. As DNA, the CDR3 is TGCAGCGTTGGGAGGGGGGGCGGTAACACTGAAGCTTTCTTT. This gives the protein CSVGRGGGNTEAFF.

CDR3 loop: CGCRGPLNTGELFF. CDR3 coding DNA: TGCGGGTGCCGGGGCCCCCTTAACACCGGGGAGCTGTTTTTT. The chain links TRBV29-1 to TRBJ2-2, with D perhaps TRBD1 or TRBD2 (5 bases each). There are 14 residues in the CDR3. Germline loops: CDR1 SQVTM, CDR2 ANQGSEA.

Notes on this clone: The same CDR3 arises from other DNA sequences in this sample as well. The CDR3 DNA reads as TGTGCCAGCAGCTTGACAGGGGGCGGGAATCAGCCCCAGCATTTT. Its protein product is CASSLTGGGNQPQHF. This chain links TRBV7-9 with TRBJ1-5, with TRBD1 matching over 10 bases. Germline lookup yields CDR1 SEHNR and CDR2 FQNEAQ (reference sequence). The CDR3 has 15 residues. With V trimmed by 3 bases and J by 4 bases, 3 bases remained unmatched.

The CDR3, as DNA: TGTGCCATCAGTGAGTCGAGGACTAGCGGGAGGCCAGATACGCAGTATTTT. This sequence encodes CAISESRTSGRPDTQYF. This rearrangement joins TRBV10-3 to TRBJ2-3, with TRBD2 matching 14 bases. The CDR3 totals 17 residues. Unmatched junction bases numbered 3, after V lost 0 bases and J lost 4 bases. Germline V CDR1 and CDR2: ENHRY, SYGVKD.

This chain uses TRBV4-2 with TRBJ2-1; TRBD2 matches 14 bases. The J segment lost 1 base and the V segment lost 1 base, leaving 21 bases of the junction unmatched. The V gene's germline CDR1 is LGHNA and CDR2 YNFKEQ. The CDR3 spans 24 residues. The CDR3 protein is CASSQGAGLTTGTSGRGSYNEQFF. CDR3 DNA sequence: TGTGCCAGCAGCCAAGGGGCAGGGCTCACAACTGGGACTAGCGGGAGAGGGTCCTACAATGAGCAGTTCTTC.

Comment on this clone: No conserved phenylalanine or tryptophan is present at the end of the CDR3, so a read error is the likely explanation. The limits of the CDR3 on the DNA are not certain, so only TCRdb's listed CDR3 is given. The genes are TRBV28 and TRBJ1-2. CDR1 is MDHEN, CDR2 SYDVKM, per germline. Ends included, the CDR3 has 12 residues. CDR3 residues: CASTQHPGPAQI.

About this clone itself: A far larger clone is one nucleotide away, so this likely arose from a read error. Within the sample, other DNA sequences also encode this same CDR3. This chain uses TRBV30 with TRBJ2-4; TRBD1 aligns across 9 bases. Per the germline V gene, CDR1 is GTSNPN and CDR2 is SVGIG (reference sequence). The CDR3 spans 13 residues. CDR3 DNA: TGCGCCTGGAGCGTACAGGGGGCGAACATTCAGTACTTC. Its protein is CAWSVQGANIQYF.